One T cell receptor (beta chain) is described in this entry. This clonotype was picked up one time. There is no known antigen for this receptor. A junction boundary mismatches the germline segment, possibly from a read error. The data are from a study of tumor-infiltrating lymphocytes in primary liver carcinoma (dated by TCRdb to 2015 to 2018). About the full investigation: Surgical resection was performed in China between November 2015 and March 2016 on four to six patients with histopathologically diagnosed primary liver carcinoma. Hepatocellular carcinoma (four) or combined HCC and intrahepatic cholangiocarcinoma (one) was present in the five patients, who were three men and two women aged 30 to 69 years. Tumors of the five patients were stage T1-T3 N0M0 with maximum diameters of roughly 4.2 to 11 cm. Each sample produced roughly 3.5 to 7.13 million productive TCRbeta reads, and read depth showed no significant difference between tissue types. TCRbeta repertoire sequencing, expression microarrays and whole-exome sequencing were combined in the study across five regions of each liver tumor, with adjacent normal tissue and blood also included. A total of 35 or so specimens from 5 patients, comprising 25 or so tumor regions, 5 adjacent noncancerous liver tissues and 5 peripheral blood samples, were covered by TCRbeta repertoire sequencing. Repertoires from technical replicates were highly reproducible, with mean shared-clone rates approximately 0.9 and correlation coefficients above 0.98. Summary of the overall study and its limitations: The top 250 clones accounted for a significantly greater share of the repertoire in tumors than in blood (p = 0.039). Repertoire overlap was found to be higher between tumor regions (mean about 35%) than between tumor-adjacent (about 17%) or tumor-blood (roughly 15%) pairs, consistent with antigen-driven expansion. Since the samples were bulk and unsorted, there was no way to compare CD4+ and CD8+ T cell repertoires. With just five or six patients in the study, the authors point out that the findings should be validated in a larger study. Only the TCR beta chain was sequenced, so true repertoire diversity is likely underestimated because unpaired alpha chains were not captured.

TRIzol reagent was used to extract blood RNA from unsorted whole blood, while the DNeasy Blood & Tissue kit provided the germline DNA. At the time of sampling, the patients had chronic HBV infection and had not received any treatment. Around 4 milliliters of peripheral blood were collected into K2EDTA tubes before surgery. Per the germline V gene (reference sequence), SGHNT is the CDR1 and YYREEE is the CDR2. The CDR3 starts with the cysteine, ends with the phenylalanine, and has 13 residues. CDR3 DNA only is kept here, 39 bases in frame from base 1. A constant-region primer and ProtoScript II reverse transcriptase were used to reverse-transcribe TCRbeta-specific cDNA from about 530 ng total RNA. TCRbeta libraries were built with three nested multiplex PCR rounds, a slightly modified ARM-PCR procedure. Each of the first two PCR rounds ran for roughly 9 cycles and used multiplex TRBV1-TRBV30 forward primers together with a Cbeta reverse primer. A final 25-cycle PCR with Deep VentR polymerase added sample barcodes and Illumina adapters. Before sequencing, amplicons of 200-500 bp were purified from gel using a QIAquick gel extraction kit. TCRbeta amplicons were sequenced on an Illumina HiSeq 2500 with 250-bp paired-end reads. The published analysis was carried out like this. To recover full CDR3 sequences, reads were quality-trimmed using Trimmomatic v0.33 and paired reads were then merged using FLASH v1.2.11. V, D and J germline segments were assigned to the rearranged TCRbeta sequences by MiGEC v1.2.1b. Clonotype statistics, along with Shannon-Wiener diversity indices, were calculated using VDJtools v1.0.0. Except for diversity analysis, only the 250 most abundant clonotypes of each sample were used in subsequent analyses to reduce sampling bias. In-frame beta chains were kept once TCRdb had trimmed the public reads at Q25 with fastp and called clones with MiXCR. Rows with one shared CDR3 protein collapse into an entry with the most common genes and DNA. TCRdb, rather than the study authors, made the V and J calls. Within this sample are fewer than 350,000 distinct CDR3 sequences, with 65% of them counted one time only. The ten largest clones capture approximately 9% of the sample.

What was sequenced was peripheral blood. Recombination linked TRBV5-4 to TRBJ2-1; no D segment can be confidently identified. This sequence was found in a man in his forties with primary liver carcinoma and hepatitis B virus infection. The CDR3 is CVSKDGPNNEQFF. In nucleotides, the sequence is TGTGTCAGCAAGGACGGACCGAACAATGAGCAGTTCTTC.